This is a list of T cell receptor beta chains from one sample in a study of response to subunit inactivated influenza vaccine. TCRdb itself ran the RT-PCR reads through MiXCR, one entry per CDR3 protein. The data contain a few hundred thousand distinct CDR3 sequences, 12% to 15% of them singletons. The source material was PBMCs from blood, sampled roughly 12 days after vaccination. These receptors came from a man between 45 and 60 years old who received an inactivated influenza vaccine. Both conserved end residues are part of each CDR3. The D gene is left open where the match is weak. Only part of the rows carry a size: once, few, many, or a class if the clone is expanded.

clone_size: many
d_call: TRBD2
j_call: TRBJ2-3
v_call: TRBV7-8
cdr3_nt: TGTGCCAGCAGCCCCGAAAGTGGACTAGCGGAAACAGATACGCAGTATTTT
cdr3_aa: CASSPESGLAETDTQYF

clone_size: few
d_call: TRBD2
j_call: TRBJ2-3
v_call: TRBV11-2
cdr3_nt: TGTGCCAGCAGCTTCCCGTCCTCCCTAGCGGGGGGGCGGGATACGCAGTATTTT
cdr3_aa: CASSFPSSLAGGRDTQYF

clone_size: -
d_call: -
j_call: TRBJ1-1
v_call: TRBV6-1
cdr3_nt: TGTGCCAGCAGTGTGGCCGGTGGTTTGGATGAAGCTTTCTTT
cdr3_aa: CASSVAGGLDEAFF

clone_size: few
d_call: -
j_call: TRBJ1-2
v_call: TRBV4-2
cdr3_nt: TGTGCCAGCAGCCAACGGGTGAACTATGGCTACACCTTC
cdr3_aa: CASSQRVNYGYTF

clone_size: few
d_call: TRBD1
j_call: TRBJ2-2
v_call: TRBV28
cdr3_nt: TGTGCCAGCAGTAAACAGGGGAGCACCGGGGAGCTGTTTTTT
cdr3_aa: CASSKQGSTGELFF

clone_size: -
d_call: -
j_call: TRBJ1-2
v_call: TRBV6-5
cdr3_nt: TGTGCCAGCAGTTACTCACCCACGGGGGGCGATGGCTACACCTTC
cdr3_aa: CASSYSPTGGDGYTF

clone_size: -
d_call: -
j_call: TRBJ2-3
v_call: TRBV28
cdr3_nt: TGTGCCAGCAGTTTACCAGGATTTAGCACAGATACGCAGTATTTT
cdr3_aa: CASSLPGFSTDTQYF

clone_size: few
d_call: -
j_call: TRBJ1-6
v_call: TRBV20-1
cdr3_nt: TGCAGTGCTAGAAAGACAGGAACTAATTCACCCCTCCACTTT
cdr3_aa: CSARKTGTNSPLHF

clone_size: many
d_call: TRBD1
j_call: TRBJ2-1
v_call: TRBV12-3/TRBV12-4
cdr3_nt: TGTGCCAGCAACGGGGACAGGGCCTACAATGAGCAGTTCTTC
cdr3_aa: CASNGDRAYNEQFF

clone_size: many
d_call: TRBD1
j_call: TRBJ2-5
v_call: TRBV7-2
cdr3_nt: TGTGCCAGCAGCTTGACAGGGGGACAGGAGACCCAGTACTTC
cdr3_aa: CASSLTGGQETQYF

clone_size: -
d_call: TRBD1
j_call: TRBJ2-7
v_call: TRBV6-1
cdr3_nt: TGTGCCAGCAGGAAGGGACAGGGGGCAATCTACGAGCAGTACTTC
cdr3_aa: CASRKGQGAIYEQYF

clone_size: few
d_call: -
j_call: TRBJ2-7
v_call: TRBV15
cdr3_nt: TGTGCCACCAGCAGTCTCAGTATGGGGCCACACGCATTC
cdr3_aa: CATSSLSMGPHAF